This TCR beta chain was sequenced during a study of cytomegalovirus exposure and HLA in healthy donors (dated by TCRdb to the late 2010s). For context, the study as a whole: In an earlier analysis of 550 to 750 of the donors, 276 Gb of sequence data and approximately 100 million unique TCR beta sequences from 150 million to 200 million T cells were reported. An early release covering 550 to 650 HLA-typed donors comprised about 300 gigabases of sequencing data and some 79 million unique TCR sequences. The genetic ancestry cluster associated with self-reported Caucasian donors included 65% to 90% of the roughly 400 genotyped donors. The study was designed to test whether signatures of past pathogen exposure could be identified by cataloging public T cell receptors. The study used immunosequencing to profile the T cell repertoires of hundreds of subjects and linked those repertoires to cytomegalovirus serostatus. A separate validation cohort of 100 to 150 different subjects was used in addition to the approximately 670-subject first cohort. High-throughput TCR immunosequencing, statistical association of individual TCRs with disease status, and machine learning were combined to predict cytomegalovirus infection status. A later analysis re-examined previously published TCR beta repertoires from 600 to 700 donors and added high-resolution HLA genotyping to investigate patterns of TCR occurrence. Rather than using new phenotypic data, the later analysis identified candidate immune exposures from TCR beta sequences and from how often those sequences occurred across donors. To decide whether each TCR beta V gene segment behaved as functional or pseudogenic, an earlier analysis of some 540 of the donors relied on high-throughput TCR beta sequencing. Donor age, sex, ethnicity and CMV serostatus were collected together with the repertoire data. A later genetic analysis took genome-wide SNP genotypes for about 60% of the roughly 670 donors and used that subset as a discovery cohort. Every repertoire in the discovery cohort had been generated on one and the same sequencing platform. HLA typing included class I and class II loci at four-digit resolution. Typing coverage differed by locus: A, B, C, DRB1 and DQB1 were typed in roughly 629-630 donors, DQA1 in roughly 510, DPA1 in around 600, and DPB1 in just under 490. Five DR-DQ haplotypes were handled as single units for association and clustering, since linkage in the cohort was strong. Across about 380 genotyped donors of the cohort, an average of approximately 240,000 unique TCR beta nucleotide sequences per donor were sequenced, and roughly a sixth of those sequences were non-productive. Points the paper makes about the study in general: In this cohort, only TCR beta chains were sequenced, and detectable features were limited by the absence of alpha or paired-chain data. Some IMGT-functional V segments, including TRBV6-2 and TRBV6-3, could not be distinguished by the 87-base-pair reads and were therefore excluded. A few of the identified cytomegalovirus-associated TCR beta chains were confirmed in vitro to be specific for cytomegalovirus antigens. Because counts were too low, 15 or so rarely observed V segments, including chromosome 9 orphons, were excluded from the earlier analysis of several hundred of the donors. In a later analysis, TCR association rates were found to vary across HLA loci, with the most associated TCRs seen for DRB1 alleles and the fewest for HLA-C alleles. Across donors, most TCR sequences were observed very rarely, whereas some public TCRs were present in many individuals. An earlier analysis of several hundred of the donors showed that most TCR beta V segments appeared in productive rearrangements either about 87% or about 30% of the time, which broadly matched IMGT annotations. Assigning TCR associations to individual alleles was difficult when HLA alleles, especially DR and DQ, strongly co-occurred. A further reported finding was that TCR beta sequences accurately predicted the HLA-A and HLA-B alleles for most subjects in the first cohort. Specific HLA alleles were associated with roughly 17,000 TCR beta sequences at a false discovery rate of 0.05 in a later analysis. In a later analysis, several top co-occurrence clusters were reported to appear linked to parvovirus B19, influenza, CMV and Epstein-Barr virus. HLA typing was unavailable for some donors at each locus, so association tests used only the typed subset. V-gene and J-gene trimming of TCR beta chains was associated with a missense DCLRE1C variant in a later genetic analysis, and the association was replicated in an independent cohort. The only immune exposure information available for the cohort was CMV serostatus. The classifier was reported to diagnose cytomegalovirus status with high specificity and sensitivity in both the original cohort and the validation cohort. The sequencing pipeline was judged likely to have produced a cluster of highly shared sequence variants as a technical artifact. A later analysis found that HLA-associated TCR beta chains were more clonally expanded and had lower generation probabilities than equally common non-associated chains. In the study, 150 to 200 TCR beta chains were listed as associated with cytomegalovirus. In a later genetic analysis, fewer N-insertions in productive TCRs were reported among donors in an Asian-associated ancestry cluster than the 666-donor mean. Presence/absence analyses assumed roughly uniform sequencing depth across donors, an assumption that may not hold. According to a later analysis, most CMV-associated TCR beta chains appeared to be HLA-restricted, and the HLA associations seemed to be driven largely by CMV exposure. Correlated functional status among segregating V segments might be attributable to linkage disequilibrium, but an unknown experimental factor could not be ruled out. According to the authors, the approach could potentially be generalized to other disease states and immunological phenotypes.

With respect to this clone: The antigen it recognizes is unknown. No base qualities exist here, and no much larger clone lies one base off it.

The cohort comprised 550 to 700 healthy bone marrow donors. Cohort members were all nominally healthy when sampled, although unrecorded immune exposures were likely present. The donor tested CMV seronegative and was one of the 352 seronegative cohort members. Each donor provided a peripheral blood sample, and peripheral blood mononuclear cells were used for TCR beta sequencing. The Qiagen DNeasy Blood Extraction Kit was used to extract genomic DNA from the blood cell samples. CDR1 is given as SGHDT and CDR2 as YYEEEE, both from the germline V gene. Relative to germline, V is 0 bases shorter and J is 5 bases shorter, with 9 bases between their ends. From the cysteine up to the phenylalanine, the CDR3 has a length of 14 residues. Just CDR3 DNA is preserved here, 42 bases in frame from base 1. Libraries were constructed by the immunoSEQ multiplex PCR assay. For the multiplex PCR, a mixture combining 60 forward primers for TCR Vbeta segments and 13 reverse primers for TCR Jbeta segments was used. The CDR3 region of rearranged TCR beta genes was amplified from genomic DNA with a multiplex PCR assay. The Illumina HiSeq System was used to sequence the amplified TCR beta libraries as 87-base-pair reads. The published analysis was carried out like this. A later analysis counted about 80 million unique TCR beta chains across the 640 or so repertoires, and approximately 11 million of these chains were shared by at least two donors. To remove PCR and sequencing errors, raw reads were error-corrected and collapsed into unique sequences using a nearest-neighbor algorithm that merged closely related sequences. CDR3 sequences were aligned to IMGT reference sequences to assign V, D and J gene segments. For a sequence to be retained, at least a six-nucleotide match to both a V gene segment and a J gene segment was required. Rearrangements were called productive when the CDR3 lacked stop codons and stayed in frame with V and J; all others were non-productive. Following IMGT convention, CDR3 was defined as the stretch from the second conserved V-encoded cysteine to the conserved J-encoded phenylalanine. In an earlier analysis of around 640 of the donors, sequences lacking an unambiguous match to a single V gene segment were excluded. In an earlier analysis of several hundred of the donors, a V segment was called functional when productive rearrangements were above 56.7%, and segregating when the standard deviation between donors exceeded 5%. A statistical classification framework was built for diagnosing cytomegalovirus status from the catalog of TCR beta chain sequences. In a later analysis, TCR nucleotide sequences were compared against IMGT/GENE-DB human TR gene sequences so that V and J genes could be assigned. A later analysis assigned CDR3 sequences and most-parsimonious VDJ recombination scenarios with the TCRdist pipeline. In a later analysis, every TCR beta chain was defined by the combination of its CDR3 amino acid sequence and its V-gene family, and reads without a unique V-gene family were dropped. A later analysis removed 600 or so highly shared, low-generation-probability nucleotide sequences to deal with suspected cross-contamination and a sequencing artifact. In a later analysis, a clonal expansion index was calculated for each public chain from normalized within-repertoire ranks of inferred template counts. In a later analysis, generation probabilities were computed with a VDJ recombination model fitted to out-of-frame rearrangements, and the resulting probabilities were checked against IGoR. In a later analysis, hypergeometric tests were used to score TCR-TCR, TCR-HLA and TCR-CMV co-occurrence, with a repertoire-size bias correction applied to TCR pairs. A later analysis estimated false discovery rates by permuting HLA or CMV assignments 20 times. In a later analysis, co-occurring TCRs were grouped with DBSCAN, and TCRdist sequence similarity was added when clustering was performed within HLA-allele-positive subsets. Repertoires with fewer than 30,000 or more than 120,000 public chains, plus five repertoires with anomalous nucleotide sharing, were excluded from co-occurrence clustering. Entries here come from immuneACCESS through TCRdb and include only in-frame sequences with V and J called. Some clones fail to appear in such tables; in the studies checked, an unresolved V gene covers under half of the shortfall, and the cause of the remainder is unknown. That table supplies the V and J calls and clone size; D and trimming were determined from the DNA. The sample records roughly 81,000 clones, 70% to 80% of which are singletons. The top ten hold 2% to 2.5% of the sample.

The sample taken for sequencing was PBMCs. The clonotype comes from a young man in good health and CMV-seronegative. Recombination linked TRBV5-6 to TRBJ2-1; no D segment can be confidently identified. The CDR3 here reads CASSLVTLDNEQFF. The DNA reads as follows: TGTGCCAGCAGCTTGGTAACTCTCGACAATGAGCAGTTCTTC.